The 30 T cell receptor beta chains presented below share a single source sample, sequenced in a study of siplizumab effects on memory and regulatory T cells. Assay used: immunoSEQ multiplex PCR; TCRdb lists only in-frame clones, some missing. The repertoire has 110,000 or so clones, 92% of them found once; the top ten carry 0.65% to 0.9%. Sequences were obtained from Tregs sorted from blood. The origin of the receptors is a human donor in good health.

The genes are TRBV30 and TRBJ2-1; no clear D gene. Trimming cost V 2 bases and J 6 bases, with 8 bases left between them. This CDR3 is 12 amino acids long. Germline-derived CDR1 and CDR2 are GTSNPN and SVGIG (reference sequence). In DNA form, the CDR3 reads TGTGCCTGGAGTCCCCGAGGCAATGAGCAGTTCTTC. This gives the protein CAWSPRGNEQFF.

V usage is TRBV27 and J usage is TRBJ1-5, with TRBD1 matching 8 bases. Per germline, CDR1 MNHEY and CDR2 SMNVEV (reference sequence). The CDR3 loop spans 13 amino acids. The junction had 6 bases not matched to a gene; V was cut back by 5 bases and J by 9 bases. As DNA, the CDR3 is TGTGCCAGCAGTGGGACAGGAGGTGGGCCCCAGCATTTT. This translates into CASSGTGGGPQHF.

CDR3 DNA: TGCGCCAGCAGCCAAACAGGGATGAACACTGAAGCTTTCTTT. Protein sequence: CASSQTGMNTEAFF. The chain is built from TRBV5-1 and TRBJ1-1, with D tentatively TRBD1 (6 bases). Trimming removed 4 bases from V and 0 bases from J, with 10 bases in between. CDR3 length: 14 amino acids. The germline CDR1 and CDR2 sequences are SGHRS and YFSETQ.

This clone was counted a single time. The CDR3 coding sequence is TGCGCCAGCCGTTTGGGACTGGCGAACACCGGGGAGCTGTTTTTT. Translation gives CASRLGLANTGELFF. The gene calls are TRBV10-1 and TRBJ2-2; TRBD2 is a possible D gene (6 bases). Per germline, CDR1 WNHNN and CDR2 SYGVQD (reference sequence). V was pared by 8 bases and J by 0 bases, with 13 bases between. This CDR3 spans 15 amino acids.

The CDR3 bases are TGTGCCAGCAGCGCGAGACAGTGGCCTGGGGCCAACGTCCTGACTTTC. Protein: CASSARQWPGANVLTF. The V and J genes are TRBV21-1 and TRBJ2-6; the tabulated D call, TRBD1, remains unverified against the DNA. TRBV21-1 is annotated as a pseudogene. The CDR3 is 16 residues long.

In its sample, this clone was seen once. The CDR3 is CASGPGTAMTDTQYF. The CDR3 nucleotides read TGTGCTAGTGGTCCCGGGACAGCCATGACAGATACGCAGTATTTT. The chain has TRBV12-5 and TRBJ2-3; 7 bases map to TRBD1. The CDR3 is made up of 15 amino acids. The germline V gene has CDR1 LGHNT and CDR2 FRNRAP. V dropped 5 bases and J dropped 3; count of bases not matched to a gene: 8.

The chain has TRBV6-1 and TRBJ1-1; D is undetermined. The CDR3 totals 14 residues. Germline V CDR1 and CDR2: MNHNS, SASEGT. V lost 5 bases to trimming and J lost 1 base, with 11 bases between them. CDR3 in amino acids: CASSLDGPNTEAFF. As DNA, the CDR3 is TGTGCCAGCAGTTTGGACGGACCGAACACTGAAGCTTTCTTT.

The chain is built from TRBV20-1 and TRBJ1-4; 9 bases align to TRBD1. The CDR3 has 11 residues. J was trimmed by 11 bases and V by 6 bases; bases with no gene match: 4. Germline CDR1 is DFQATT and CDR2 is SNEGSKA (reference sequence). The CDR3 here is CSAADRGKLFF. The CDR3 DNA follows: TGCAGTGCCGCCGACAGGGGGAAACTGTTTTTT.

J is TRBJ1-3 and V is TRBV6-1; 7 nucleotides agree with TRBD1. The CDR3 has 14 amino acids. Looked up from germline, CDR1 is MNHNS and CDR2 is SASEGT. The J segment lost 8 bases and the V segment lost 8 bases, leaving 12 bases of the junction unmatched. For the CDR3, the DNA is TGTGCCAGCGGTCGTACAGGGGTCCGAGACACCATATATTTT. The encoded protein is CASGRTGVRDTIYF.

CDR3 nucleotides: TGTGCCAGCAGCTTGCCATATCAAGAGACCCAGTACTTC. Protein product: CASSLPYQETQYF. V usage is TRBV5-4 and J usage is TRBJ2-5; D is unclear. Between the trimmed V and J ends, which lost 1 base and 2 bases, there was a span of 6 bases. Germline V gives CDR1 SGHNT, CDR2 YYREEE (reference sequence). The CDR3 is made up of 13 amino acids. Full variable domain (missing parts from reference TRBV5-4 and TRBJ2-5): ETGVTQSPTHLIKTRGQQVTLRCSSQSGHNTVSWYQQALGQGPQFIFQYYREEENGRGNFPPRFSGLQFPNYSSELNVNALELDDSALYLCASSLPYQETQYFGPGTRLLVL.

A remark on this clone: Other DNA sequences from this sample encode an identical CDR3 as well. The chain recombines TRBV2 with TRBJ2-3, with 16 bases lining up with TRBD2. The CDR3 runs 15 residues. Germline-derived CDR1 and CDR2 are SNHLY and FYNNEI. V dropped 6 bases and J dropped 7; count of bases not matched to a gene: 4. DNA of the CDR3: TGTGCCAGCAGAGAGGGACTAGCGGGAGGGTATACGCAGTATTTT. The encoded protein is CASREGLAGGYTQYF.

V gene TRBV6-1 combines with J gene TRBJ2-3, with 10 bases lining up with TRBD1. The germline gives CDR1 MNHNS, CDR2 SASEGT. J gave up 4 bases and V 10 bases, and 11 bases lay outside the gene matches. There are 15 residues in the CDR3. CDR3 nucleotides: TGTGCCACTCATGAACCGGGACAGGGGCCAGATACGCAGTATTTT. Its protein is CATHEPGQGPDTQYF.

CDR3 loop: CASSITLWTGLYGYTF. The CDR3 DNA is TGTGCCAGCAGTATCACGCTCTGGACAGGGCTCTATGGCTACACCTTC. This chain uses TRBV6-4 with TRBJ1-2; TRBD1 agrees at 8 bases. Germline V lookup: CDR1 MRHNA, CDR2 SNTAGT. V was clipped by 5 bases and J by 4 bases; unmatched bases: 12. The CDR3 length is 16 residues.

The chain has TRBV18 and TRBJ2-1, with D possibly TRBD1 on 5 matching bases. The CDR3 has 15 residues. In germline, CDR1 is KGHSH, CDR2 LQKENI. V lost 2 bases and J lost 10, with 18 bases in between. Here the CDR3 DNA reads TGTGCCAGCTCACCAATCCAGGGTTTAAGGCGGGAGCAGTTCTTC. It is translated as CASSPIQGLRREQFF.

The genes are TRBV9 and TRBJ2-1, with unresolved D. V was clipped by 3 bases and J by 0 bases, with 22 bases between them. Per the germline V gene, CDR1 is SGDLS and CDR2 is YYNGEE. There are 19 residues in the CDR3. In DNA form, the CDR3 reads TGTGCCAGCAGCGCAAAAATTACTGGGGTTATAAGCTCCTACAATGAGCAGTTCTTC. It specifies CASSAKITGVISSYNEQFF.

The chain links TRBV11-1 to TRBJ2-5; 7 bases are a match to TRBD1. Germline CDR1 reads SGHAT; CDR2 reads FQDESV (reference sequence). This CDR3 region has 16 residues. Unmatched junction bases numbered 13, after V lost 5 bases and J lost 4 bases. The CDR3 loop reads CASSPGSTGRRETQYF. The CDR3 DNA sequence: TGTGCCAGCAGCCCGGGCTCGACAGGGCGGAGAGAGACCCAGTACTTC.

The rearrangement links TRBV7-6 to TRBJ2-7; 10 positions match TRBD1. CDR1 is SGHVS, CDR2 FNYEAQ, per germline. The V segment lost 5 bases and the J segment 4 bases; nucleotides outside the gene matches: 5. The CDR3 is 14 amino acids. The chain's CDR3 is CASSQGTGVYEQYF. The CDR3 coding sequence is TGTGCCAGCAGCCAGGGGACAGGGGTTTACGAGCAGTACTTC.

The CDR3 DNA sequence: TGCGCCAGCAGCCTAGGACAGGGCCCCCGAAACACCATATATTTT. Its translation is CASSLGQGPRNTIYF. The chain couples TRBV5-1 to TRBJ1-3, with TRBD1 identical over 8 bases. The CDR3 spans 15 residues. CDR1 is SGHRS and CDR2 is YFSETQ in the germline V gene. After removal of 4 bases from V and 5 bases from J, the junction contained 8 bases not matched to a gene.

The V call is TRBV5-1, the J call TRBJ2-6, with no clear D. The CDR3 loop spans 16 amino acids. The V gene lost 0 bases and the J gene lost 1 base, with 8 bases spanning the gap. CDR1 and CDR2 from the germline V gene are SGHRS and YFSETQ. The CDR3 DNA sequence: TGCGCCAGCAGCTTGGCGACGGCGTCTGGGGCCAACGTCCTGACTTTC. As protein: CASSLATASGANVLTF.

This clone appeared once. This chain links TRBV9 with TRBJ2-1; no clear D. The CDR3 extends over 13 amino acids. Per germline, CDR1 SGDLS and CDR2 YYNGEE. Trimming stripped 4 bases from V and 5 bases from J, with 10 bases between. Here the CDR3 reads CASSPSRNNEQFF. In DNA form, the CDR3 reads TGTGCCAGCAGCCCCTCTCGAAACAATGAGCAGTTCTTC.

In this sample, this clone turned up once. The V and J genes are TRBV18 and TRBJ2-7; TRBD2 agrees at 8 bases. This CDR3 region has 15 residues. The germline gives CDR1 KGHSH, CDR2 LQKENI. V was pared by 3 bases and J by 5 bases, with 9 bases of the junction left unmatched. The DNA for the CDR3 is TGTGCCAGCTCACCCCGGATAGCGGGACAAGACGAGCAGTACTTC. Its translation: CASSPRIAGQDEQYF.

The chain employs TRBV4-2 and TRBJ1-2; 7 bases agree with TRBD1. This CDR3 comprises 12 residues. The germline gives CDR1 LGHNA, CDR2 YNFKEQ. The ends lost 4 bases at V and 4 bases at J; junction bases unmatched: 0. CDR3 amino acids: CASSRDSYGYTF. The CDR3 DNA sequence: TGTGCCAGCAGCCGGGACAGCTATGGCTACACCTTC.

The chain carries TRBV5-1 and TRBJ2-5, with D possibly matching TRBD1 (6 bases). V lost 1 base, J lost 4 bases, and 14 bases lay in between. The CDR3 contains 15 residues. Germline CDR1 reads SGHRS; CDR2 reads YFSETQ. The CDR3 nucleotides are TGCGCCAGCAGCTTGAGTGTACAGGGTATAGAGACCCAGTACTTC. Translation gives CASSLSVQGIETQYF.

V gene TRBV5-1 combines with J gene TRBJ1-5; D is unresolved. Germline V gene data show CDR1 as SGHRS and CDR2 as YFSETQ. Trimming took off 4 bases at V and 7 bases at J, with 15 bases between the two ends. The CDR3 sequence is 14 residues long. The CDR3 sequence is CASSEGGAGQPQHF. For the CDR3, the DNA is TGCGCCAGCAGCGAGGGAGGAGCCGGGCAGCCCCAGCATTTT.

Points on this clone: The CDR3 end shows no conserved phenylalanine or tryptophan, and so a read error is likely. It is unclear where the CDR3 begins or ends on the DNA, so no DNA is shown, and the CDR3 is as TCRdb lists it. The chain carries TRBV6-6 and TRBJ1-2; TRBD1 was called by the table and not checked on the DNA. The CDR3 length equals 14 residues, ends included. Germline CDR1 and CDR2: MNHNY and SVGAGI (reference sequence). The CDR3 sequence is CASSVGQRYRVSAL.

The rearrangement links TRBV5-1 to TRBJ1-3; TRBD1 matches at 8 bases. Germline trimming cut 7 bases from V and 0 bases from J; bases unmatched to any gene: 9. Germline CDR1 and CDR2: SGHRS and YFSETQ. The CDR3 consists of 16 residues. The CDR3 sequence: CASRRTGRLSGNTIYF. The CDR3 nucleotides are TGCGCCAGCCGGCGGACAGGGCGACTCTCTGGAAACACCATATATTTT.

J is TRBJ2-2 and V is TRBV4-1; D gene uncertain. The CDR3 spans 15 residues. Germline V gene sequence: CDR1 MGHRA, CDR2 YSYEKL. V was shortened by 0 bases and J by 6 bases, with 11 bases between the two germline ends. CDR3 nucleotides: TGCGCCAGCAGCCAAGACCTGCAGGCATCCGGGGAGCTGTTTTTT. Its translation: CASSQDLQASGELFF.

The chain combines TRBV7-9 with TRBJ2-3; D ambiguous. The length of the CDR3 is 14 residues. V was trimmed by 1 base and J by 2 bases, leaving 7 bases between them. Germline CDR1 SEHNR, CDR2 FQNEAQ (reference sequence). The chain's CDR3 is CASSLVGYTDTQYF. The CDR3 coding sequence is TGTGCCAGCAGCTTAGTGGGTTACACAGATACGCAGTATTTT. Full variable domain (outside the CDR3, taken from reference TRBV7-9 and TRBJ2-3): DTGVSQNPRHKITKRGQNVTFRCDPISEHNRLYWYRQTLGQGPEFLTYFQNEAQLEKSRLLSDRFSAERPKGSFSTLEIQRTEQGDSAMYLCASSLVGYTDTQYFGPGTRLTVL.

The chain joins TRBV5-1 to TRBJ2-7; D not certain. The CDR3 covers 12 residues. CDR1 is SGHRS and CDR2 is YFSETQ in the germline V gene. V lost 4 bases, J lost 0 bases, and 5 bases lay in between. CDR3 residues: CASSASSYEQYF. The CDR3, as DNA: TGCGCCAGCAGCGCCAGCTCCTACGAGCAGTACTTC. The whole variable domain, filled in from reference TRBV5-1 and TRBJ2-7, reads KAGVTQTPRYLIKTRGQQVTLSCSPISGHRSVSWYQQTPGQGLQFLFEYFSETQRNKGNFPGRFSGRQFSNSRSEMNVSTLELGDSALYLCASSASSYEQYFGPGTRLTVT.

The rearrangement joins TRBV9 to TRBJ1-2; D possibly corresponds to TRBD1 (5 bases). With 3 bases removed from V and 7 bases from J, the gap between germline ends came to 13 bases. This CDR3 region has 13 residues. Germline CDR1 SGDLS, CDR2 YYNGEE. In DNA, the CDR3 is TGTGCCAGCAGCGGACCTACGGGGGTTGGCTACACCTTC. This sequence encodes CASSGPTGVGYTF.